These T cell receptor beta chains were read from a single sample in a study of early T cells in non-severe SARS-CoV-2 infection. In TCRdb, the 5' RACE reads were re-called with MiXCR into one record per CDR3 protein. The repertoire has 75,000 to 100,000 distinct CDR3 sequences, roughly 15% of them found once; the top ten carry around 0.58%. Sequencing used whole blood. The receptor set was obtained from an adult who was a healthcare worker with PCR-confirmed SARS-CoV-2 infection or an uninfected control (not recorded which). Both conserved end residues are part of each CDR3. Each record gives: clone size, D gene, J gene, V gene, CDR3 protein, CDR3 DNA. The D gene is left open where the match is weak. Size is omitted from some rows. Given values are once, few, many or a class for expanded clones.

few | NA | TRBJ2-5 | TRBV7-2 | CASSLTGEGTQYF | TGTGCCAGCAGCTTAACAGGGGAGGGGACCCAGTACTTC
NA | NA | TRBJ1-1 | TRBV6-5 | CASSYDQMNTEAFF | TGTGCCAGCAGTTACGACCAGATGAACACTGAAGCTTTCTTT
few | NA | TRBJ2-3 | TRBV2 | CASSWDPTDTQYF | TGTGCCAGCAGTTGGGACCCCACAGATACGCAGTATTTT
few | TRBD1 | TRBJ2-2 | TRBV9 | CASSAQTGVRTGELFF | TGTGCCAGCAGCGCCCAGACAGGGGTTCGCACCGGGGAGCTGTTTTTT
NA | TRBD1 | TRBJ1-2 | TRBV4-1 | CASSQVVLTGVSGYTF | TGCGCCAGCAGCCAAGTCGTTTTGACAGGGGTGTCCGGCTACACCTTC
few | NA | TRBJ1-1 | TRBV6-1 | CASSEQLNTEAFF | TGTGCCAGCAGTGAACAATTGAACACTGAAGCTTTCTTT
few | NA | TRBJ1-5 | TRBV6-1 | CASTGRAGRNQPQHF | TGTGCCAGCACAGGGAGGGCAGGGCGGAATCAGCCCCAGCATTTT
NA | NA | TRBJ2-4 | TRBV12-3/TRBV12-4 | CASSFPGQNIQYF | TGTGCCAGCAGTTTCCCAGGACAGAACATTCAGTACTTC
few | NA | TRBJ1-4 | TRBV7-9 | CASSSYRTTNEKLFF | TGTGCCAGCAGCTCTTACAGGACGACTAATGAAAAACTGTTTTTT
few | NA | TRBJ2-2 | TRBV20-1 | CSVGGTGPGELFF | TGCAGTGTTGGGGGGACTGGCCCCGGGGAGCTGTTTTTT
many | TRBD1 | TRBJ1-5 | TRBV6-6 | CASRKQGDNQPQHF | TGTGCCAGCAGAAAACAGGGGGACAATCAGCCCCAGCATTTT
few | NA | TRBJ1-1 | TRBV29-1 | CSERGVNTEAFF | TGCAGCGAGAGAGGGGTGAACACTGAAGCTTTCTTT
NA | NA | TRBJ2-5 | TRBV19 | CASSISDRQETQYF | TGTGCCAGTAGTATATCCGACAGACAAGAGACCCAGTACTTC
NA | TRBD2 | TRBJ2-1 | TRBV7-6 | CASSFRAGDAYNEQFF | TGTGCCAGCAGCTTCCGAGCGGGGGACGCCTACAATGAGCAGTTCTTC
few | NA | TRBJ1-5 | TRBV6-1 | CASRISTGNNQPQHF | TGTGCCAGCAGGATAAGTACAGGGAACAATCAGCCCCAGCATTTT
many | NA | TRBJ1-2 | TRBV25-1 | CASWGTEDYGYTF | TGTGCCAGCTGGGGGACGGAGGACTATGGCTACACCTTC
few | TRBD1 | TRBJ1-2 | TRBV10-2 | CASSEGDRGYGYTF | TGCGCCAGCAGTGAAGGGGACAGGGGCTATGGCTACACCTTC
NA | NA | TRBJ1-1 | TRBV24-1 | CATSDFMTGEAFF | TGTGCCACCAGTGATTTTATGACAGGTGAAGCTTTCTTT
NA | TRBD2 | TRBJ2-1 | TRBV7-8 | CASSLSRGGYNEQFF | TGTGCCAGCAGCTTATCTCGGGGGGGGTACAATGAGCAGTTCTTC
many | NA | TRBJ2-6 | TRBV29-1 | CSVRTPNRGGANVLTF | TGCAGCGTACGGACCCCTAATCGAGGTGGGGCCAACGTCCTGACTTTC
NA | NA | TRBJ1-5 | TRBV12-3/TRBV12-4 | CASSPGLRSNQPQHF | TGTGCCAGCAGCCCGGGACTTCGGTCCAATCAGCCCCAGCATTTT
few | TRBD2 | TRBJ2-1 | TRBV20-1 | CSARDSQRGGFTEQFF | TGCAGTGCTAGAGATAGTCAGCGGGGGGGCTTTACTGAGCAGTTCTTC
NA | TRBD1 | TRBJ1-1 | TRBV2 | CASGGDRRNGAFF | TGTGCCAGCGGGGGGGACAGACGCAATGGCGCTTTCTTT
NA | TRBD1 | TRBJ1-5 | TRBV15 | CATSSRQGENQPQHF | TGTGCCACCAGCAGCAGACAGGGGGAAAATCAGCCCCAGCATTTT
NA | NA | TRBJ1-1 | TRBV21-1 | CASSKRPAEAFF | TGTGCCAGCAGCAAAAGGCCGGCTGAAGCTTTCTTT
few | TRBD2 | TRBJ2-1 | TRBV9 | CASSATSGNEQFF | TGTGCCAGCAGCGCTACTAGCGGCAATGAGCAGTTCTTC
many | NA | TRBJ2-3 | TRBV5-1 | CASSLNRQTTDTQYF | TGCGCCAGCAGCTTGAACAGGCAAACGACAGATACGCAGTATTTT
many | NA | TRBJ1-1 | TRBV10-1 | CASSALQGRNTEAFF | TGCGCCAGCAGCGCCCTCCAGGGAAGGAACACTGAAGCTTTCTTT
few | TRBD1 | TRBJ1-5 | TRBV2 | CASSSGTVLNQPQHF | TGTGCCAGCAGTTCCGGGACAGTCCTTAATCAGCCCCAGCATTTT
few | TRBD1 | TRBJ1-5 | TRBV6-5 | CASSYYTTGALIDTQHF | TGTGCCAGCAGTTACTACACGACAGGGGCCCTAATAGATACGCAGCATTTT
many | NA | TRBJ2-1 | TRBV12-3/TRBV12-4 | CANPNGAGEQFF | TGTGCCAACCCGAATGGGGCCGGTGAGCAGTTCTTC
many | TRBD1 | TRBJ1-1 | TRBV2 | CAIMGQGTEAFF | TGTGCCATCATGGGACAGGGGACTGAAGCTTTCTTT
NA | TRBD1 | TRBJ1-2 | TRBV7-2 | CASSWGTVNYGYTF | TGTGCCAGCAGCTGGGGGACAGTTAACTATGGCTACACCTTC
NA | NA | TRBJ1-6 | TRBV5-1 | CASSQKTTGIYNSPLHF | TGCGCCAGCAGCCAGAAGACCACAGGTATCTATAATTCACCCCTCCACTTT
few | NA | TRBJ1-1 | TRBV2 | CASRVDRNTEAFF | TGTGCCAGCAGGGTGGACAGAAACACTGAAGCTTTCTTT